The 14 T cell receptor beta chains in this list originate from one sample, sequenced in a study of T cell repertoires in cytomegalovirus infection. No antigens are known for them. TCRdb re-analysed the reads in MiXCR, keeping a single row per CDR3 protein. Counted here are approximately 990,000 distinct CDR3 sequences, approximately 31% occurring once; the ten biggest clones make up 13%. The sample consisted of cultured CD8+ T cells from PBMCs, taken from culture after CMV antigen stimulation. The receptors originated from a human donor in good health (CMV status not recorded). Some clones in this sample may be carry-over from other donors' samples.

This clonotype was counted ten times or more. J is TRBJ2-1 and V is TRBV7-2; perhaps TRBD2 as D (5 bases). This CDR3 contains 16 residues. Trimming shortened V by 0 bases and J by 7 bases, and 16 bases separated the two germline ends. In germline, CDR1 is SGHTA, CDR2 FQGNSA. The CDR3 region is CASSLAWGAVGNEQFF. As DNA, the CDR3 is TGTGCCAGCAGCTTAGCCTGGGGAGCGGTTGGAAATGAGCAGTTCTTC. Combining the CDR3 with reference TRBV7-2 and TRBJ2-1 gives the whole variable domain GAGVSQSPSNKVTEKGKDVELRCDPISGHTALYWYRQSLGQGLEFLIYFQGNSAPDKSGLPSDRFSAERTGGSVSTLTIQRTQQEDSAVYLCASSLAWGAVGNEQFFGPGTRLTVL.

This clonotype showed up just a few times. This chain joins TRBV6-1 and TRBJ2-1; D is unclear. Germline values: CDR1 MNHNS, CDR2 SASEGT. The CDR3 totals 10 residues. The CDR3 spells CTSYGDEQFF. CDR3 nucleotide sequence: TGTACCTCGTATGGCGATGAGCAGTTCTTC.

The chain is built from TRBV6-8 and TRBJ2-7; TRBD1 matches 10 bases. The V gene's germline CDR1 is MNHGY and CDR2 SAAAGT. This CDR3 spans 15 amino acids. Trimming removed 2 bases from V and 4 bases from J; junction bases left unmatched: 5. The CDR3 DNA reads TGTGCCAGCAGTTACACGGGACAGGGGCTATACGAGCAGTACGTC. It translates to CASSYTGQGLYEQYV.

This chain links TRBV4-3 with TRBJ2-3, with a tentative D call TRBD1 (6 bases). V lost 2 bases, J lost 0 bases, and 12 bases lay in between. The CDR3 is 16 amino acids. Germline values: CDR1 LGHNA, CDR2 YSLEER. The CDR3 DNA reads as TGCGCCAGCAGCCAACGGCCGGGACAAAGCACAGATACGCAGTATTTT. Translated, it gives CASSQRPGQSTDTQYF.

The CDR3 DNA reads as TGCGCCAGCGGCTCCCGACACAATGAGCAGTTCTTC. This translates into CASGSRHNEQFF. The genes are TRBV4-1 and TRBJ2-1; D unclear. The CDR3 length is 12 residues. V was pared by 8 bases and J by 5 bases, with 10 bases between. Germline V gene sequence: CDR1 MGHRA, CDR2 YSYEKL.

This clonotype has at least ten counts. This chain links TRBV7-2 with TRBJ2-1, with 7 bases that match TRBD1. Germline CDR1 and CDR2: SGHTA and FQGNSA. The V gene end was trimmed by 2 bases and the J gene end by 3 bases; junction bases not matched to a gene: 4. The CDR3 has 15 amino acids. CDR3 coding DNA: TGTGCCAGCAGCTTAAAGGGGGCCTACTACAATGAGCAGTTCTTC. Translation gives CASSLKGAYYNEQFF.

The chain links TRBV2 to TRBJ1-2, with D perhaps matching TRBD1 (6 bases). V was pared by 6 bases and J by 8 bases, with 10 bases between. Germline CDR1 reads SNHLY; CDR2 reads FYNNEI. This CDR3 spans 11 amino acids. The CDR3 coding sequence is TGTGCCAGCAGGGGGGCAGAAGGCTACACCTTC. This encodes CASRGAEGYTF. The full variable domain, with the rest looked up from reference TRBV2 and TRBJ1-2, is EPEVTQTPSHQVTQMGQEVILRCVPISNHLYFYWYRQILGQKVEFLVSFYNNEISEKSEIFDDQFSVERPDGSNFTLKIRSTKLEDSAMYFCASRGAEGYTFGSGTRLTVV.

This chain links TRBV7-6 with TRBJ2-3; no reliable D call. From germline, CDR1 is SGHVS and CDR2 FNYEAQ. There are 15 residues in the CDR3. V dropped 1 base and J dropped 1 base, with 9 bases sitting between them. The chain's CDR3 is CASSLVDGGTDTQYF. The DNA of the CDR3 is TGTGCCAGCAGCTTAGTGGATGGAGGCACAGATACGCAGTATTTT.

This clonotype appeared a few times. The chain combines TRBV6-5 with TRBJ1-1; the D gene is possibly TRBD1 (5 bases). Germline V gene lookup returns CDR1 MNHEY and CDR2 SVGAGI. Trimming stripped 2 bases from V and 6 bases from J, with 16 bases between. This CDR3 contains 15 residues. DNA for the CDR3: TGTGCCAGCAGTTACGGTCGGACAACCCCTTCTGAAGCTTTCTTT. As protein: CASSYGRTTPSEAFF.

The CDR3 coding sequence is TGTGCCAGCAGTTTCTTTTACCGGAAACAGGACTTGAGCTCCTACGAGCAGTACTTC. Translated: CASSFFYRKQDLSSYEQYF. This chain connects TRBV12-3 or TRBV12-4 to TRBJ2-7; either TRBD1 or TRBD2 may fit D (5 bases each). With 3 bases removed from V and 0 bases from J, the gap between germline ends came to 24 bases. The length of the CDR3 is 19 residues.

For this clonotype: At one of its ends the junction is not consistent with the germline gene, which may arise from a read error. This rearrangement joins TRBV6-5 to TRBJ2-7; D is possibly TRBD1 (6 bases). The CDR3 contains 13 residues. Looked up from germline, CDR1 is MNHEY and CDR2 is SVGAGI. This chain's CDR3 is CANSYRTDYEQYF. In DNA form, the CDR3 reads TGTGCCAACAGTTACAGGACAGACTACGAGCAGTACTTC.

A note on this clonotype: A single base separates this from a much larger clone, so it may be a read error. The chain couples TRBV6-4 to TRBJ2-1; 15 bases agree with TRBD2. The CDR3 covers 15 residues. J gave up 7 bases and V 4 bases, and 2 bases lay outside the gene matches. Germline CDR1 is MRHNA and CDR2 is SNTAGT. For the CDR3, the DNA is TGTGCCAGCAGTGGGACTAGCGGGGGGGGAAATGAGCAGTTCTTC. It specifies CASSGTSGGGNEQFF.

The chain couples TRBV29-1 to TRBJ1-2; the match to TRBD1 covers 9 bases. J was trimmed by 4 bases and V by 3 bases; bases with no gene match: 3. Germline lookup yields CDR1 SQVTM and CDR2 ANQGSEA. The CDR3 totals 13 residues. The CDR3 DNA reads TGCAGCGTTGAGGGGACAGGGACCTATGGCTACACCTTC. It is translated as CSVEGTGTYGYTF.

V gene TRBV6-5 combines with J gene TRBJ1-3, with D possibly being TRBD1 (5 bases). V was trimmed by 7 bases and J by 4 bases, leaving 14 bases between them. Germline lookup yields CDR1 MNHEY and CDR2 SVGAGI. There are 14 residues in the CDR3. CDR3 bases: TGTGCCAGCATTCAGGGCCCGGGAGGAAACACCATATATTTT. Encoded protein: CASIQGPGGNTIYF.